The clone carrying this T cell receptor (beta chain) occurred a few times. The sample comes from a study of blood T cells in healthy people across ages. Together with a sample-barcoded 5' primer, a J-beta primer mix was included in a second PCR lasting about 7 to 11 cycles. Using its own MiXCR run on the 5' RACE reads, TCRdb lists one record per CDR3 protein. Of around 1,000,000 distinct CDR3 sequences detected, 20% to 25% appear once; the ten largest clones hold about 0.8%. The V gene lost 2 bases and the J gene lost 4 bases, with 11 bases spanning the gap. The CDR3 contains 14 residues. Germline V lookup: CDR1 SGHRS, CDR2 YFSETQ. This same sample was also taken into another study, of T cells of mothers and their children.

The sequence derives from a girl aged 2-15 years in good health. The rearrangement uses TRBV5-1 and TRBJ2-3; D possibly corresponds to TRBD1 (6 bases). What was sequenced was blood. The CDR3 DNA reads as TGCGCCAGCAGCTTAGGGGGACCTCCAGATACGCAGTATTTT. Protein: CASSLGGPPDTQYF.